The text below deals with one TCR beta chain. This sample was taken from a study of blood T cell repertoires in COVID-19. Study-wide context: From T cells, B-cell-depleted T cells, or PBMCs came the material, which was cDNA or gDNA.

Original processing methods: It was from reference gene primer amplification that nucleated cell counts were estimated. Profiling relied on immunoSEQ multiplex PCR, and the TCRdb table lists in-frame clones only, not all of them. D and trimming were read from the DNA, whereas the V and J calls and clone size are those reported in that table. The repertoire holds approximately 210,000 clones, with about four fifths as singletons. Sequenced: peripheral blood. The sequence came from a woman aged 45-60 years with acute or convalescent COVID-19.

The CDR3 protein is CASSRRDRPNEKLFF. The CDR3 DNA follows: TGTGCCAGCAGTCGGAGGGACAGGCCTAATGAAAAACTGTTTTTT. J is TRBJ1-4 and V is TRBV27; 8 bases match TRBD1. Germline loops: CDR1 MNHEY, CDR2 SMNVEV (reference sequence). The CDR3 contains 15 residues. Germline trimming cut 5 bases from V and 3 bases from J; bases unmatched to any gene: 5.